This TCR beta chain was recovered during a study of T cell responses to AZD1222 COVID-19 vaccine. This table comes from immunoSEQ multiplex PCR, and its TCRdb copy is limited to in-frame clones, with some not included. The sample consists of about 180,000 clones, around 88% of them appearing once. The CDR3 is 14 residues long. The J segment lost 8 bases and the V segment lost 2 bases, leaving 9 bases of the junction unmatched. Germline CDR1 SGDLS, CDR2 YYNGEE. This sequence originates from an adult in good health. Here the sequenced sample was peripheral blood, taken on day 0 of AZD1222 vaccination. The V and J genes are TRBV9 and TRBJ1-2; 7 bases are shared with TRBD1. In nucleotides, the CDR3 is TGTGCCAGCAGCGTTGAAGAGGGGGCGCAGGGCTACACCTTC. It codes for CASSVEEGAQGYTF.